The entry below describes one T cell receptor (beta chain). This record belongs to a study of blood T cells in healthy people across ages. Primed by a sample-barcoded 5' primer and a J-beta primer mix, a second PCR proceeded for roughly 7 to 12 cycles. MiXCR, run by TCRdb on the 5' RACE reads, gives a single entry per CDR3 protein. The sample holds fewer than 800,000 distinct CDR3 sequences, around 21% seen once. The germline CDR1 and CDR2 sequences are SGHKS and YYEKEE (reference sequence). V lost 6 bases and J lost 2; bases outside the gene matches: 7. This CDR3 has 14 amino acids. This TCR was sampled from a man in his 70s in good health. Sequenced: blood. The chain uses TRBV5-5 and TRBJ2-5; 7 bases are shared with TRBD1. DNA for the CDR3: TGTGCCAGCATTCAGGGACAGCGACAAGAGACCCAGTACTTC. This gives the protein CASIQGQRQETQYF.